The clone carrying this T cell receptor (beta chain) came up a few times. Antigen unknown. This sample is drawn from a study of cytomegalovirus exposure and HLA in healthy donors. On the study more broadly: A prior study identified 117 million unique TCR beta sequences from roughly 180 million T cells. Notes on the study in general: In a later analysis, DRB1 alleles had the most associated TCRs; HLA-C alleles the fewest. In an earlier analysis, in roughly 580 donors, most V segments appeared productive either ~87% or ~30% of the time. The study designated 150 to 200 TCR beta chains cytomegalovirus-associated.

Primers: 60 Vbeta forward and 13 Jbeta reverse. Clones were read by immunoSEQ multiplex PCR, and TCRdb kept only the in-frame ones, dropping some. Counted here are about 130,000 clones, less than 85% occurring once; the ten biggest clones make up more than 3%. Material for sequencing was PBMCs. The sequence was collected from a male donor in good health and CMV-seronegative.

The CDR3 DNA is TGTGCCAGCAGTTTATCTTGGGACAGGGGGATTTTTAATTCACCCCTCCACTTT. Its translation: CASSLSWDRGIFNSPLHF. J is TRBJ1-6 and V is TRBV27; 11 bases align to TRBD1. CDR3 length: 18 amino acids. The V gene's germline CDR1 is MNHEY and CDR2 SMNVEV (reference sequence). V lost 0 bases and J lost 6; bases outside the gene matches: 7.